The 25 T cell receptor beta chains in this list originate from one sample, sequenced in a study of CD8+ T cells in alopecia areata. Reverse transcription of extracted RNA yielded cDNA, which provided the sequencing template. The protocol was immunoSEQ multiplex PCR, while the TCRdb copy is restricted to in-frame clones and leaves out a portion. The table lists 150,000 to 200,000 clones, roughly 60% of them singletons. Treatment specified: oral pan-JAK inhibitor, 5-10 mg twice daily. Sample: CD4+ T cells sorted from blood, taken at week 24, from a patient treated with tofacitinib. All receptors derive from a human donor with alopecia areata.

V is TRBV7-2 and J is TRBJ1-6; D is undetermined. The CDR3 has 14 residues. V was clipped by 3 bases and J by 8 bases, with 11 bases between them. Germline loops: CDR1 SGHTA, CDR2 FQGNSA. The DNA of the CDR3 is TGTGCCAGCAGCTTCCCAGTCGGAGATTCACCCCTCCACTTT. It translates to CASSFPVGDSPLHF.

The V gene is TRBV5-1, the J gene TRBJ2-1; D is undetermined. CDR1 is SGHRS, CDR2 YFSETQ, per germline. The CDR3 loop spans 13 amino acids. V lost 2 bases, J lost 12 bases, and 15 bases lay in between. CDR3 sequence reads: CASSLDTVGVQFF. The CDR3 DNA sequence: TGCGCCAGCAGCTTAGATACTGTGGGCGTGCAGTTCTTC.

The chain uses TRBV2 and TRBJ2-5; D gene unclear. Germline lookup yields CDR1 SNHLY and CDR2 FYNNEI. The V and J ends lost 2 bases and 4 bases respectively, with 11 bases between them. The CDR3 covers 14 residues. The CDR3, as DNA: TGTGCCAGCAGTGAACAGCTCAACGCAGAGACCCAGTACTTC. Protein product: CASSEQLNAETQYF.

The CDR3 reads CSVDRAPGTQYF. CDR3 nucleotides: TGCAGCGTTGATCGGGCCCCCGGGACCCAGTACTTC. The chain couples TRBV29-1 to TRBJ2-5; D is unclear. In germline, CDR1 is SQVTM, CDR2 ANQGSEA. The CDR3 is made up of 12 amino acids. V dropped 3 bases and J dropped 7 bases, with 12 bases sitting between them.

This clone has only a few counts. The CDR3 sequence: CASSRVGLDNEKLFF. CDR3 nucleotide sequence: TGTGCCAGCAGCCGGGTCGGACTCGACAATGAAAAACTGTTTTTT. The chain employs TRBV5-6 and TRBJ1-4; D remains unclear. The germline V gene encodes CDR1 SGHDT and CDR2 YYEEEE. The CDR3 totals 15 residues. V lost 4 bases and J 5 bases, leaving 15 bases between the germline ends.

The rearrangement uses TRBV5-1 and TRBJ2-1, with 10 nucleotides matching TRBD2. CDR1 is SGHRS, CDR2 YFSETQ, per germline. CDR3 length: 15 amino acids. The J segment lost 6 bases and the V segment lost 2 bases, leaving 5 bases of the junction unmatched. CDR3 nucleotide sequence: TGCGCCAGCAGCTTAGCTAGCGGGGGACTCAATGAGCAGTTCTTC. Protein product: CASSLASGGLNEQFF.

CDR3 DNA sequence: TGTGCCTGGAGTGTCGTAGGGGGGCTGGGGCGGAACACTGAAGCTTTCTTT. Its protein is CAWSVVGGLGRNTEAFF. This chain connects TRBV30 to TRBJ1-1; possible D gene TRBD1, 6 bases. CDR1 is GTSNPN, CDR2 SVGIG, per germline (reference sequence). V was clipped by 0 bases and J by 1 base, with 18 bases between them. The CDR3 has 17 residues.

V usage is TRBV29-1 and J usage is TRBJ2-2, with a tentative D call TRBD2 (5 bases). Germline V gene lookup returns CDR1 SQVTM and CDR2 ANQGSEA. V lost 4 bases to trimming and J lost 0 bases, with 9 bases between them. This CDR3 spans 14 amino acids. The CDR3 is CSVGGNTNTGELFF. In nucleotides, the CDR3 is TGCAGCGTTGGAGGGAATACGAACACCGGGGAGCTGTTTTTT.

Many counts were recorded for this clone. CDR3 coding DNA: TGTGCCAGCAGCTCCGACGTGCGGACAGGACCCCCCGAGCAGTACTTC. As protein: CASSSDVRTGPPEQYF. The V gene is TRBV5-5, the J gene TRBJ2-7, with 7 bases that match TRBD1. The CDR3 is 16 residues long. Germline trimming cut 3 bases from V and 6 bases from J; bases unmatched to any gene: 15. Germline CDR1 is SGHKS and CDR2 is YYEKEE (reference sequence).

The V call is TRBV2, the J call TRBJ1-1; D is unresolved. Germline assignment: CDR1 SNHLY and CDR2 FYNNEI. V shed 6 bases and J shed 3 bases, with 11 bases lying between them. The CDR3 totals 13 residues. The CDR3 loop reads CASSYKEHTEAFF. CDR3 nucleotides: TGTGCCAGCAGCTACAAGGAGCACACTGAAGCTTTCTTT.

V is TRBV11-3 and J is TRBJ1-2; D ambiguous. CDR1 is SGHNT and CDR2 is YENEEA in the germline V gene. CDR3 size: 14 residues. V lost 5 bases, J lost 3 bases, and 13 bases lay in between. CDR3 coding DNA: TGTGCCAGCAGCCAGCCGCCCAACGACTATGGCTACACCTTC. It is translated as CASSQPPNDYGYTF. Based on the CDR3 plus reference TRBV11-3 and TRBJ1-2, the full variable domain is EAGVVQSPRYKIIEKKQPVAFWCNPISGHNTLYWYLQNLGQGPELLIRYENEEAVDDSQLPKDRFSAERLKGVDSTLKIQPAELGDSAVYLCASSQPPNDYGYTFGSGTRLTVV.

Comments on this clone: A junction boundary mismatches the germline segment, possibly from a read error. The CDR3 DNA sequence: TGCGCCAGCAGGCCAAGGACAGGGGATGCAGTTGGGGAGATCTTC. It encodes CASRPRTGDAVGEIF. The chain couples TRBV5-1 to TRBJ2-4; TRBD1 matches at 9 bases. The CDR3 totals 15 residues. CDR1 and CDR2 (germline): SGHRS, YFSETQ.

Only a few counts were recorded for this clone. This chain links TRBV19 with TRBJ2-6; 8 bases map to TRBD1. Losses at the gene ends were 6 bases for V and 5 bases for J; bases not matched to a gene: 12. The germline gives CDR1 LNHDA, CDR2 SQIVND (reference sequence). The CDR3 has 17 residues. The CDR3 loop reads CASSGLSSGGWANVLTF. CDR3 nucleotide sequence: TGTGCCAGTAGCGGCCTTTCCTCAGGGGGCTGGGCCAACGTCCTGACTTTC.

This sequence joins TRBV11-2 and TRBJ2-5; 10 bases are shared with TRBD2. The CDR3 has 15 residues. In germline, CDR1 is SGHAT, CDR2 FQNNGV. The V gene end was trimmed by 0 bases and the J gene end by 6 bases; junction bases not matched to a gene: 4. The CDR3 coding sequence is TGTGCCAGCAGCTTAGAAGCGGGGGGGAGTAAGACCCAGTACTTC. Its translation: CASSLEAGGSKTQYF.

The chain joins TRBV30 to TRBJ1-1; TRBD1 aligns across 10 bases. The CDR3 is 14 residues long. V shed 0 bases, J shed 5 bases, and the junction held 3 bases outside the gene matches. Germline V gene lookup returns CDR1 GTSNPN and CDR2 SVGIG (reference sequence). CDR3 in amino acids: CAWSVGTGVTEAFF. The CDR3 coding sequence is TGTGCCTGGAGTGTAGGGACAGGGGTAACTGAAGCTTTCTTT. Filled out from reference TRBV30 and TRBJ1-1, the complete variable domain reads SQTIHQWPATLVQPVGSPLSLECTVEGTSNPNLYWYRQAAGRGLQLLFYSVGIGQISSEVPQNLSASRPQDRQFILSSKKLLLSDSGFYLCAWSVGTGVTEAFFGQGTRLTVV.

The rearrangement links TRBV29-1 to TRBJ2-5; maybe TRBD2 (6 bases). V was cut by 5 bases and J by 4 bases, with 14 bases left in between. CDR1 is SQVTM and CDR2 is ANQGSEA in the germline V gene. This CDR3 region has 13 residues. The CDR3 coding sequence is TGCAGCGTTCCGAGACTAGACTCAGAGACCCAGTACTTC. Residues: CSVPRLDSETQYF.

CDR3 nucleotide sequence: TGTGCCAGCAGTTACGACCGAAATCAGCCCCAGCATTTT. Translation gives CASSYDRNQPQHF. The V and J genes are TRBV6-5 and TRBJ1-5; D not certain. The CDR3 is made up of 13 amino acids. Germline CDR1 is MNHEY and CDR2 is SVGAGI. V was clipped by 2 bases and J by 4 bases, with 6 bases between them.

This clone was observed a few times. V is TRBV29-1 and J is TRBJ2-3, with D possibly matching TRBD1 (6 bases). This CDR3 comprises 12 residues. V dropped 3 bases and J dropped 11 bases, with 15 bases sitting between them. The V gene's germline CDR1 is SQVTM and CDR2 ANQGSEA. In DNA form, the CDR3 reads TGCAGCGTTGATTCCCAGGGGTATGAGCAGTATTTT. It encodes CSVDSQGYEQYF.

This clone was seen a handful of times. The CDR3, as DNA: TGTGCCAGCAGCTCGACTAGCGGGGGGGCGACGGATACGCAGTATTTT. It specifies CASSSTSGGATDTQYF. The V call is TRBV7-6, the J call TRBJ2-3; 14 nucleotides agree with TRBD2. The germline gives CDR1 SGHVS, CDR2 FNYEAQ. The CDR3 covers 16 residues. Trimming removed 4 bases from V and 6 bases from J; junction bases left unmatched: 6.

The rearrangement links TRBV7-2 to TRBJ2-3, with TRBD2 matching 8 bases. The CDR3 is made up of 14 amino acids. The trim removed 3 bases at V and 5 bases at J, leaving 4 bases unmatched. The germline V gene encodes CDR1 SGHTA and CDR2 FQGNSA. The DNA of the CDR3 is TGTGCCAGCAGCTTCCGGGGGGGAAAAGATACGCAGTATTTT. Its protein is CASSFRGGKDTQYF.

The V and J genes are TRBV10-3 and TRBJ2-7; D call uncertain. Germline V lookup: CDR1 ENHRY, CDR2 SYGVKD. CDR3 size: 11 residues. V lost 9 bases and J 3 bases, leaving 9 bases between the germline ends. The CDR3 DNA reads TGTGCCATACGACAAAGCTACGAGCAGTACTTC. It translates to CAIRQSYEQYF.

This clone came up a few times. The chain joins TRBV18 to TRBJ2-5, with TRBD2 as a possible D gene (6 bases). In germline, CDR1 is KGHSH, CDR2 LQKENI. The CDR3 has 15 residues. Trimming cost V 6 bases and J 5 bases, with 19 bases left between them. CDR3 loop: CASSPGLHSQETQYF. In nucleotides, the CDR3 is TGTGCCAGCTCGCCGGGACTCCACAGCCAGGAGACCCAGTACTTC. The whole variable domain, filled in from reference TRBV18 and TRBJ2-5, reads NAGVMQNPRHLVRRRGQEARLRCSPMKGHSHVYWYRQLPEEGLKFMVYLQKENIIDESGMPKERFSAEFPKEGPSILRIQQVVRGDSAAYFCASSPGLHSQETQYFGPGTRLLVL.

The rearrangement links TRBV11-3 to TRBJ1-1, with TRBD1 as a possible D gene (5 bases). The V gene lost 0 bases and the J gene lost 6 bases, with 14 bases spanning the gap. Germline CDR1 SGHNT, CDR2 YENEEA. The CDR3 covers 15 residues. The CDR3 region is CASSLDLEGTSEAFF. For the CDR3, the DNA is TGTGCCAGCAGCTTAGATCTGGAGGGGACGTCTGAAGCTTTCTTT.

This clone has a handful of counts. The gene calls are TRBV6-5 and TRBJ2-3, with 7 bases lining up with TRBD1. CDR3 size: 15 residues. The trim removed 4 bases at V and 4 bases at J, leaving 8 bases unmatched. Germline V gives CDR1 MNHEY, CDR2 SVGAGI. The CDR3 nucleotides are TGTGCCAGCAGTTTAGGTGACAGGGTGTCAGATACGCAGTATTTT. The encoded protein is CASSLGDRVSDTQYF.

The rearrangement joins TRBV29-1 to TRBJ2-1, with no clear D. Trimming left V 1 base short and J 6 bases short, with 16 bases between. The germline gives CDR1 SQVTM, CDR2 ANQGSEA. The CDR3 is 15 residues long. The CDR3 loop is CSVEARRVVGNEQFF. The CDR3 DNA is TGCAGCGTTGAAGCTAGGCGAGTAGTTGGCAATGAGCAGTTCTTC.